This entry lists 10 T cell receptor beta chains sequenced from one sample in a study of Ad26.COV2.S vaccination and SARS-CoV-2 variants. This sample's treatment: 19 received Ad26.COV2.S at low or high dose, single or two shots; 5 received placebo; per-sample allocation not given. Following the first vaccine or placebo injection, samples were taken on day 63. Only in-frame clones appear in the TCRdb table, and some are missing; sequencing was by immunoSEQ multiplex PCR. The data hold hundreds of thousands of clones, with more than 80% observed a single time. The specimen comprised peripheral blood, sampled in a trial of Ad26.COV2.S vaccine versus placebo. Receptors were obtained from a person between 18 and 60 years old who received the Ad26.COV2.S COVID-19 vaccine or a placebo.

The chain is built from TRBV4-1 and TRBJ2-7; 11 positions agree with TRBD2. The CDR3 totals 15 residues. The junction had 5 bases not matched to a gene; V was cut back by 3 bases and J by 4 bases. Germline CDR1 is MGHRA and CDR2 is YSYEKL. This chain's CDR3 is CASSQGTSGNYEQYF. The CDR3 DNA follows: TGCGCCAGCAGCCAGGGGACTAGCGGTAATTACGAGCAGTACTTC.

V and J are TRBV6-5 and TRBJ1-5, with D possibly being TRBD1 (5 bases). V was clipped by 6 bases and J by 7 bases, with 13 bases between them. CDR3 length: 13 amino acids. In germline, CDR1 is MNHEY, CDR2 SVGAGI. The CDR3 region has the DNA TGTGCCAGCAGCGGGACCCCGGGCCAGCCCCAGCATTTT. As protein: CASSGTPGQPQHF.

The rearrangement uses TRBV5-4 and TRBJ1-1; the D gene is possibly TRBD1 (6 bases). Germline CDR1 and CDR2: SGHNT and YYREEE (reference sequence). The CDR3 contains 15 residues. V dropped 4 bases and J dropped 3 bases, with 16 bases sitting between them. CDR3 loop: CASSAQQGSYTEAFF. The CDR3 DNA follows: TGTGCCAGCAGCGCTCAACAGGGTAGCTACACTGAAGCTTTCTTT. Full variable domain (rest looked up from reference TRBV5-4 and TRBJ1-1): ETGVTQSPTHLIKTRGQQVTLRCSSQSGHNTVSWYQQALGQGPQFIFQYYREEENGRGNFPPRFSGLQFPNYSSELNVNALELDDSALYLCASSAQQGSYTEAFFGQGTRLTVV.

This chain connects TRBV14 to TRBJ2-1; possible D gene TRBD1, 5 bases. Trimming cost V 4 bases and J 4 bases, with 14 bases left between them. In germline, CDR1 is SGHDN, CDR2 FVKESK. The length of the CDR3 is 15 residues. CDR3: CASSLRWGRYNEQFF. The DNA for the CDR3 is TGTGCCAGCAGCCTAAGATGGGGCAGATACAATGAGCAGTTCTTC.

This sequence joins TRBV30 and TRBJ2-7, with 10 bases aligning to TRBD1. The CDR3 extends over 13 amino acids. From germline, CDR1 is GTSNPN and CDR2 SVGIG (reference sequence). The ends lost 2 bases at V and 3 bases at J; junction bases unmatched: 1. The DNA for the CDR3 is TGTGCCTGGAGTCGGGACAGGGGCTACGAGCAGTACTTC. Protein: CAWSRDRGYEQYF.

The genes are TRBV11-2 and TRBJ2-3; 9 bases are a match to TRBD2. The CDR3 is made up of 16 amino acids. V shed 0 bases and J 2 bases; nucleotides not matched to a gene: 3. From germline, CDR1 is SGHAT and CDR2 FQNNGV. The CDR3 loop is CASSLDLAGPTDTQYF. The CDR3 DNA reads TGTGCCAGCAGCTTAGATCTAGCGGGACCCACAGATACGCAGTATTTT. The full variable domain, its missing parts supplied by reference TRBV11-2 and TRBJ2-3, is EAGVAQSPRYKIIEKRQSVAFWCNPISGHATLYWYQQILGQGPKLLIQFQNNGVVDDSQLPKDRFSAERLKGVDSTLKIQPAKLEDSAVYLCASSLDLAGPTDTQYFGPGTRLTVL.

The genes are TRBV28 and TRBJ2-4, with a tentative D call TRBD2 (7 bases). V gave up 5 bases and J gave up 0 bases, with 11 bases separating them. CDR3 length: 15 residues. Germline CDR1 is MDHEN and CDR2 is SYDVKM. Here the CDR3 reads CASSERGGAKNIQYF. The DNA of the CDR3 is TGTGCCAGCAGTGAAAGGGGGGGAGCCAAAAACATTCAGTACTTC. Drawing the rest from reference TRBV28 and TRBJ2-4, the complete variable domain is DVKVTQSSRYLVKRTGEKVFLECVQDMDHENMFWYRQDPGLGLRLIYFSYDVKMKEKGDIPEGYSVSREKKERFSLILESASTNQTSMYLCASSERGGAKNIQYFGAGTRLSVL.

The V call is TRBV5-8, the J call TRBJ2-1; no definite D call. V was shortened by 0 bases and J by 9 bases, with 16 bases between the two germline ends. Germline lookup yields CDR1 SGHTS and CDR2 YDEGEE. The CDR3 sequence is 15 residues long. The CDR3: CASSLARAMGTEQFF. CDR3 nucleotides: TGTGCCAGCAGCTTGGCCCGTGCAATGGGCACTGAGCAGTTCTTC. Supplemented by reference TRBV5-8 and TRBJ2-1, the full variable domain reads EAGVTQSPTHLIKTRGQQATLRCSPISGHTSVYWYQQALGLGLQFLLWYDEGEERNRGNFPPRFSGRQFPNYSSELNVNALELEDSALYLCASSLARAMGTEQFFGPGTRLTVL.

This sequence joins TRBV12-3 or TRBV12-4 and TRBJ1-3; D call uncertain. V was cut by 1 base and J by 16 bases, with 11 bases left in between. This CDR3 has 11 residues. CDR3 coding DNA: TGTGCCAGCAGTTTAGGGGGTACCAAGTATTTT. Translated, it gives CASSLGGTKYF.

This chain connects TRBV25-1 to TRBJ2-3; 11 nucleotides agree with TRBD2. V lost 3 bases to trimming and J lost 4 bases; unmatched junction nucleotides: 9. CDR3 size: 17 residues. Per germline, CDR1 MGHDK and CDR2 SYGVNS. The CDR3 is CASSDRWGLAASDTQYF. The CDR3 nucleotides read TGTGCCAGCAGTGATCGATGGGGACTAGCGGCATCAGATACGCAGTATTTT.